The T cell receptor (beta chain) described here comes from a study of cytomegalovirus exposure and HLA in healthy donors. As for the study in general: About 85 million unique TCRs from HLA-typed donors were held in an early release of data.

The PCR ran on 60 Vbeta and 13 Jbeta primers. The data were produced by immunoSEQ multiplex PCR, yet TCRdb's version contains in-frame clones alone and is incomplete. The data contain about 230,000 clones, roughly 78% of them singletons. General study findings and limits: Being productive about 87% or about 30% of the time was typical of most TCR beta V segments in an earlier analysis.

With respect to this clone: Antigen specificity is unknown. One junction end disagrees with the germline gene, perhaps due to a read error.

The CDR3 consists of 12 residues. CDR1 and CDR2 from the germline V gene are MNHEY and SVGAGI. This clonotype originated in a boy between 5 and 17 years old in good health and CMV-seronegative. The V call is TRBV6-5, the J call TRBJ2-7; no definite D call. What was sequenced was PBMCs. The CDR3 region has the DNA TGCGCCAGCAGTGGTGCGGACTACGAGCAGTACTTC. Amino acids: CASSGADYEQYF.